One T cell receptor (beta chain) is described in this entry. This specimen belongs to a study of blood T cell repertoires in COVID-19. Study-wide context: PBMCs, B-cell-depleted T cells, or T cells provided the cDNA or gDNA that made up the material.

The V segment lost 4 bases and the J segment 7 bases; nucleotides outside the gene matches: 6. Looked up from germline, CDR1 is WSHSY and CDR2 is SAAADI. This CDR3 spans 14 amino acids. Original methodology: Nucleated cell number was recorded as an estimate derived from reference gene primer amplification. Data came from immunoSEQ multiplex PCR; TCRdb stores just in-frame clones and leaves some out. The V and J calls and clone size were taken over from that table, and D and trimming were inferred from the DNA. The sample has roughly 80,000 clones; roughly 86% are singletons. V is TRBV10-2 and J is TRBJ1-2, with 10 bases identical to TRBD1. The sequencing sample was made of peripheral blood. The receptor was isolated from a human donor in a cohort sampled during active COVID-19. The CDR3 region has the DNA TGCGCCAGCAGTGCGCGACAGGGGGCCCTTGGCTACACCTTC. Translated, it gives CASSARQGALGYTF.